A single sample gave rise to the 5 T cell receptor beta chains below, sequenced in a study of cytomegalovirus exposure and HLA in healthy donors. The PCR used 60 Vbeta and 13 Jbeta primers. Generated by immunoSEQ multiplex PCR, the TCRdb table keeps only in-frame clones and is missing some. The sample lists roughly 160,000 clones; roughly 85% were seen once. Specimen: PBMCs. The receptors come from a woman aged 50 to 65 in good health and CMV-seronegative.

CDR3 DNA: TGTGCCAGCTCGGCGGGACTACTCTACGAGCAGTACTTC. This sequence encodes CASSAGLLYEQYF. This chain links TRBV18 with TRBJ2-7, with 7 bases that match TRBD2. The V gene end was trimmed by 6 bases and the J gene end by 3 bases; junction bases not matched to a gene: 5. The germline CDR1 and CDR2 sequences are KGHSH and LQKENI. The CDR3 extends over 13 amino acids.

The rearrangement joins TRBV19 to TRBJ2-1; 12 nucleotides agree with TRBD1. The CDR3 loop spans 15 amino acids. Germline V gene sequence: CDR1 LNHDA, CDR2 SQIVND (reference sequence). V was pared by 6 bases and J by 7 bases, with 7 bases of the junction left unmatched. As DNA, the CDR3 is TGTGCCAGTAGCTGGGGACAGGGGGCTAGAAATGAGCAGTTCTTC. Residues: CASSWGQGARNEQFF.

This clone came up a few times. The V and J genes are TRBV5-6 and TRBJ1-1; 9 positions agree with TRBD1. The CDR3 covers 15 residues. The germline gives CDR1 SGHDT, CDR2 YYEEEE. Trimming at V came to 4 bases and at J to 0 bases, leaving 4 bases not matched to a gene. CDR3 bases: TGTGCCAGCAGCCTCTGGACAGGGGTGAACACTGAAGCTTTCTTT. This gives the protein CASSLWTGVNTEAFF.

The chain carries TRBV28 and TRBJ2-1, with 11 bases lining up with TRBD2. V was pared by 6 bases and J by 5 bases, with 6 bases of the junction left unmatched. The CDR3 runs 15 residues. Germline lookup yields CDR1 MDHEN and CDR2 SYDVKM. The CDR3 nucleotides are TGTGCCAGCAGAACTAGCGGGAGTCGACACAATGAGCAGTTCTTC. It is translated as CASRTSGSRHNEQFF.

The J gene is TRBJ1-1, the V gene TRBV27; 10 bases agree with TRBD1. The CDR3 sequence is 16 residues long. Unmatched junction bases numbered 9, after V lost 7 bases and J lost 1 base. Germline CDR1 is MNHEY and CDR2 is SMNVEV (reference sequence). CDR3 in DNA: TGTGCCAGCACCGATGGACAGGGGGGCAGGAACACTGAAGCTTTCTTT. As protein: CASTDGQGGRNTEAFF.